The 20 T cell receptor beta chains below all came from one sample that was sequenced in a study of TIL therapy for anti-PD-1-resistant metastatic lung cancer. Sequencing used immunoSEQ v3. Data came from immunoSEQ multiplex PCR; TCRdb stores just in-frame clones and leaves some out. The data hold 95,000 or so clones, with roughly two thirds observed a single time. Time point meaning: pre-treatment sample, taken before nivolumab and TIL therapy. The tumor samples were excised metastases, mostly pleural nodules or supraclavicular lymph nodes. The material sequenced was tumor tissue, taken at baseline. The receptor source for this set is a person between 25 and 80 years old with non-small cell lung cancer.

This chain uses TRBV5-1 with TRBJ2-4; 10 nucleotides line up with TRBD2. Trimming removed 0 bases from V and 3 bases from J; junction bases left unmatched: 9. The CDR3 contains 18 residues. Germline V gives CDR1 SGHRS, CDR2 YFSETQ. The CDR3 loop reads CASSLGPSGGVVKNIQYF. The DNA for the CDR3 is TGCGCCAGCAGCTTGGGCCCTAGCGGGGGAGTTGTCAAAAACATTCAGTACTTC.

This sequence joins TRBV11-1 and TRBJ2-7; the D gene is possibly TRBD2 (5 bases). CDR3 size: 14 residues. CDR1 SGHAT and CDR2 FQDESV come from the germline V gene (reference sequence). Deletions cut 5 bases from V and 0 bases from J, with 11 bases between. The DNA of the CDR3 is TGTGCCAGCAGCGATCCGGGATCCTCCTACGAGCAGTACTTC. Translated: CASSDPGSSYEQYF.

This clone occurred once. The rearrangement joins TRBV7-2 to TRBJ2-1, with D perhaps matching TRBD1 (5 bases). V was trimmed by 4 bases and J by 4 bases, leaving 14 bases between them. CDR3 length: 15 amino acids. Germline CDR1 is SGHTA and CDR2 is FQGNSA. In DNA form, the CDR3 reads TGTGCCAGCAGCTCAAGGGGTGTCTTTTACAATGAGCAGTTCTTC. Its translation: CASSSRGVFYNEQFF.

V usage is TRBV11-1 and J usage is TRBJ1-2; possible D gene TRBD1, 6 bases. Trimming removed 5 bases from V and 3 bases from J, with 16 bases in between. CDR3 length: 15 residues. The V gene's germline CDR1 is SGHAT and CDR2 FQDESV (reference sequence). The CDR3 DNA reads as TGTGCCAGCAGCATCCAAGGGGGATTGTACTATGGCTACACCTTC. Its translation: CASSIQGGLYYGYTF.

The J gene is TRBJ2-5, the V gene TRBV7-8, with a weak D call TRBD2 (5 bases). The V gene's germline CDR1 is SGHVS and CDR2 FQNEAQ. Trimming left V 2 bases short and J 0 bases short, with 10 bases between. The CDR3 runs to 15 residues. CDR3: CASSLMGAYQETQYF. The CDR3 DNA reads as TGTGCCAGCAGCTTAATGGGAGCTTACCAAGAGACCCAGTACTTC.

This clone was seen many times. The chain combines TRBV2 with TRBJ2-5; the match to TRBD2 covers 8 bases. The V gene end was trimmed by 4 bases and the J gene end by 3 bases; junction bases not matched to a gene: 10. This CDR3 is 16 amino acids long. CDR1 is SNHLY and CDR2 is FYNNEI in the germline V gene. The CDR3 region is CASSGRSSGIKETQYF. In DNA, the CDR3 is TGTGCCAGCAGTGGTAGGAGTAGCGGGATTAAAGAGACCCAGTACTTC.

This CDR3 reads CASSLALTGGRETQYF. As DNA, the CDR3 is TGCGCCAGCAGCTTGGCCTTGACAGGGGGCAGGGAGACCCAGTACTTC. The chain employs TRBV5-1 and TRBJ2-5; TRBD1 matches at 10 bases. This CDR3 has 16 residues. The germline V gene has CDR1 SGHRS and CDR2 YFSETQ. After removal of 0 bases from V and 5 bases from J, the junction contained 7 bases not matched to a gene.

This chain uses TRBV19 with TRBJ2-5; D perhaps matches TRBD1 (7 bases). V dropped 3 bases and J dropped 5 bases, with 16 bases sitting between them. The CDR3 loop spans 15 amino acids. CDR1 is LNHDA and CDR2 is SQIVND in the germline V gene (reference sequence). The CDR3 spells CASSMRRTGGETQYF. CDR3 bases: TGTGCCAGTAGTATGCGTCGGACAGGAGGGGAGACCCAGTACTTC.

The CDR3 here is CASSLVAGSSYNEQFF. Written as DNA, the CDR3 is TGTGCCAGCAGCCTCGTCGCGGGCAGCTCCTACAATGAGCAGTTCTTC. The V and J genes are TRBV14 and TRBJ2-1; possibly TRBD2 for D (5 bases). Deletions cut 4 bases from V and 0 bases from J, with 13 bases between. The length of the CDR3 is 16 residues. Germline CDR1 and CDR2: SGHDN and FVKESK.

The J gene is TRBJ2-3, the V gene TRBV6-2 or TRBV6-3, with no clear D. V was pared by 3 bases and J by 6 bases, with 10 bases between. Germline CDR1 and CDR2: MNHEY and SVGEGT. The CDR3 spans 13 residues. This chain's CDR3 is CASSYSFADTQYF. The DNA for the CDR3 is TGTGCCAGCAGTTATTCTTTCGCGGATACGCAGTATTTT.

The sample holds a few counts of this clone. V is TRBV9 and J is TRBJ1-5; D call uncertain. V was clipped by 4 bases and J by 6 bases, with 11 bases between them. This CDR3 is built from 13 residues. The germline V gene encodes CDR1 SGDLS and CDR2 YYNGEE. The CDR3 DNA reads TGTGCCAGCAGCCCAACCCCAGGTCAGCCCCAGCATTTT. It encodes CASSPTPGQPQHF.

The chain is built from TRBV15 and TRBJ2-1; TRBD2 agrees at 8 bases. After removal of 8 bases from V and 6 bases from J, the junction contained 12 bases not matched to a gene. Germline values: CDR1 LNHNV, CDR2 YYDKDF (reference sequence). This CDR3 spans 15 amino acids. The CDR3 sequence: CATAGVIAGSNEQFF. The CDR3 DNA follows: TGTGCCACCGCCGGGGTAATAGCGGGAAGCAATGAGCAGTTCTTC.

This clone has a count of ten or more. The chain joins TRBV5-1 to TRBJ2-2; 7 bases align to TRBD1. CDR1 is SGHRS and CDR2 is YFSETQ in the germline V gene. CDR3 length: 13 residues. With 4 bases clipped from V and 6 bases from J, the junction kept 3 bases outside the gene matches. This CDR3 reads CASSTQGSGELFF. CDR3 sequence (DNA): TGCGCCAGCAGCACACAGGGGTCCGGGGAGCTGTTTTTT.

V and J are TRBV15 and TRBJ2-2; 11 bases map to TRBD1. This CDR3 is 18 amino acids long. Germline V gene lookup returns CDR1 LNHNV and CDR2 YYDKDF (reference sequence). J was trimmed by 5 bases and V by 5 bases; bases with no gene match: 13. The CDR3 DNA sequence: TGTGCCACCAGCCGAAAACCTCCGGGACAGGGGGTAACCGGGGAGCTGTTTTTT. Its protein is CATSRKPPGQGVTGELFF.

This clone was observed a handful of times. The chain recombines TRBV19 with TRBJ1-4, with D possibly being TRBD1 (5 bases). The V end was cut by 5 bases, the J end by 7 bases, with 17 bases between. Germline CDR1 reads LNHDA; CDR2 reads SQIVND (reference sequence). The CDR3 contains 15 residues. CDR3 coding DNA: TGTGCCAGTAGTGCCTCAGATAGGGGACGTGAAAAACTGTTTTTT. Protein: CASSASDRGREKLFF.

V is TRBV11-2 and J is TRBJ1-4; no definite D call. This CDR3 is built from 14 residues. V gave up 4 bases and J gave up 5 bases, with 11 bases separating them. The germline CDR1 and CDR2 sequences are SGHAT and FQNNGV. The CDR3 loop reads CASSSSTFNEKLFF. CDR3 DNA: TGTGCCAGCAGCTCATCGACATTCAATGAAAAACTGTTTTTT.

The sample holds one count of this clone. The rearrangement links TRBV4-3 to TRBJ2-3; D is ambiguous. CDR1 LGHNA and CDR2 YSLEER come from the germline V gene. This CDR3 has 14 amino acids. The V and J ends lost 1 base and 4 bases respectively, with 9 bases between them. This CDR3 is CASSQVYPADTQYF. CDR3 nucleotide sequence: TGCGCCAGCAGCCAAGTTTACCCGGCAGATACGCAGTATTTT.

The gene calls are TRBV10-3 and TRBJ2-2; 12 bases are shared with TRBD2. The V and J ends lost 8 bases and 3 bases, in that order; junction bases with no gene match: 4. The CDR3 sequence is 15 residues long. The germline CDR1 and CDR2 sequences are ENHRY and SYGVKD. The chain's CDR3 is CAIGGLAGYTGELFF. In DNA form, the CDR3 reads TGTGCCATCGGGGGACTAGCGGGTTACACCGGGGAGCTGTTTTTT.

Only one count was recorded for this clone. The chain combines TRBV29-1 with TRBJ1-2, with D maybe TRBD1 (6 bases). The CDR3 consists of 11 residues. The germline V gene encodes CDR1 SQVTM and CDR2 ANQGSEA. The germline V and J ends were trimmed by 4 bases and 7 bases, with 10 bases remaining between them. CDR3 amino acids: CSVAGASGYTF. The DNA of the CDR3 is TGCAGCGTTGCGGGGGCCAGTGGCTACACCTTC. Full variable domain (missing parts from reference TRBV29-1 and TRBJ1-2): SAVISQKPSRDICQRGTSLTIQCQVDSQVTMMFWYRQQPGQSLTLIATANQGSEATYESGFVIDKFPISRPNLTFSTLTVSNMSPEDSSIYLCSVAGASGYTFGSGTRLTVV.

The CDR3 sequence: CASSRWDGTEAFF. CDR3 in DNA: TGTGCCAGCAGCCGTTGGGACGGCACTGAAGCTTTCTTT. This sequence joins TRBV7-9 and TRBJ1-1, with a weak D call TRBD1 (5 bases). The V end was cut by 5 bases, the J end by 4 bases, with 11 bases between. The CDR3 is 13 residues long. The germline V gene has CDR1 SEHNR and CDR2 FQNEAQ (reference sequence).